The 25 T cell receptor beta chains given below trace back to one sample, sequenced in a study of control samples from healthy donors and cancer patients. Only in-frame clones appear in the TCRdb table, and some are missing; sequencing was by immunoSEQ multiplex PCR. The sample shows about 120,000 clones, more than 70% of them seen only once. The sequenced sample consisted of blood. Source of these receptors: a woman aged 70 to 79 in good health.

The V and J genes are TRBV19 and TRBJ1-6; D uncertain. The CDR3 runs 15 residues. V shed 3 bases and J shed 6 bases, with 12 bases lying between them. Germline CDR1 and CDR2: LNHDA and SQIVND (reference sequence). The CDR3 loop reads CASSMREELNSPLHF. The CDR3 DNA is TGTGCCAGTAGTATGAGAGAGGAGCTTAATTCACCCCTCCACTTT.

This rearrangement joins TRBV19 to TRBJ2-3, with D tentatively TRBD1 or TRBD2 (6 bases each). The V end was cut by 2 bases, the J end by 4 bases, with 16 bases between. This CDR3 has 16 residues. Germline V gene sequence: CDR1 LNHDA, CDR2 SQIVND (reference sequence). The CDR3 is CASSIRGDLHADTQYF. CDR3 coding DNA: TGTGCCAGTAGTATAAGGGGGGACCTTCACGCAGATACGCAGTATTTT.

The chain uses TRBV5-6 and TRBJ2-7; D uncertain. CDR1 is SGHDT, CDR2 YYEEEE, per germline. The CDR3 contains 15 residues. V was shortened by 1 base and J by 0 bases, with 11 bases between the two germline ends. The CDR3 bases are TGTGCCAGCAGCTTGTCCAGAATGTACTCCTACGAGCAGTACTTC. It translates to CASSLSRMYSYEQYF.

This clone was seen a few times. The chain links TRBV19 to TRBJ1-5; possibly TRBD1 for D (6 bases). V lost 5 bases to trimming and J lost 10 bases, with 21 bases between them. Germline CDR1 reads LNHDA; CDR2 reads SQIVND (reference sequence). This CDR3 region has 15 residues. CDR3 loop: CASSPRQVLIKPQHF. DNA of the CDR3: TGTGCCAGTAGTCCGCGACAGGTACTTATCAAACCCCAGCATTTT. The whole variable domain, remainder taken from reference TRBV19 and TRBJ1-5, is DGGITQSPKYLFRKEGQNVTLSCEQNLNHDAMYWYRQDPGQGLRLIYYSQIVNDFQKGDIAEGYSVSREKKESFPLTVTSAQKNPTAFYLCASSPRQVLIKPQHFGDGTRLSIL.

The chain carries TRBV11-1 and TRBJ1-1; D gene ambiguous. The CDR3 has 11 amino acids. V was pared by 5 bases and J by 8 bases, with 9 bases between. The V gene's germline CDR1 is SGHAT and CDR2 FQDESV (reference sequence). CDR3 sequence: CASSPSIEAFF. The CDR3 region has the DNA TGTGCCAGCAGCCCGTCAATCGAAGCTTTCTTT. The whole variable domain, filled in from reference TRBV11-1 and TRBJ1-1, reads EAEVAQSPRYKITEKSQAVAFWCDPISGHATLYWYRQILGQGPELLVQFQDESVVDDSQLPKDRFSAERLKGVDSTLKIQPAELGDSAMYLCASSPSIEAFFGQGTRLTVV.

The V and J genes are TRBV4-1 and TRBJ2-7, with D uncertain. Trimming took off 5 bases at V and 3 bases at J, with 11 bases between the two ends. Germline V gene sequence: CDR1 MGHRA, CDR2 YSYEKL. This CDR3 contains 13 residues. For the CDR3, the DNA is TGCGCCAGCAGCTCTGTCGTGGGCTACGAGCAGTACTTC. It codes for CASSSVVGYEQYF.

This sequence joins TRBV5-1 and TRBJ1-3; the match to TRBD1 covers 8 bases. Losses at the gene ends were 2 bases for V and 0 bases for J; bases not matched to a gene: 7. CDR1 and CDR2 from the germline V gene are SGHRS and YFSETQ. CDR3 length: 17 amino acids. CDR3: CASSFQGARSSGNTIYF. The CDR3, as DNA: TGCGCCAGCAGCTTCCAGGGGGCGCGGAGCTCTGGAAACACCATATATTTT. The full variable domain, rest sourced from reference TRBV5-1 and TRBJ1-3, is KAGVTQTPRYLIKTRGQQVTLSCSPISGHRSVSWYQQTPGQGLQFLFEYFSETQRNKGNFPGRFSGRQFSNSRSEMNVSTLELGDSALYLCASSFQGARSSGNTIYFGEGSWLTVV.

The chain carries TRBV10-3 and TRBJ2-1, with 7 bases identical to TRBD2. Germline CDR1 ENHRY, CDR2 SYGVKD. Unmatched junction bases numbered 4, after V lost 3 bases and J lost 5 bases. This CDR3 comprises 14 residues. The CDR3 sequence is CAISEMGGDNEQFF. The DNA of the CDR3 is TGTGCCATCAGTGAAATGGGGGGGGACAATGAGCAGTTCTTC.

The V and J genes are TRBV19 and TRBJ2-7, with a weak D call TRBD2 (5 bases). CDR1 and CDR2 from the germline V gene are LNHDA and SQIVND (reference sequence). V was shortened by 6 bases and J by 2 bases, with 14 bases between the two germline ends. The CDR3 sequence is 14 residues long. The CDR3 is CASSSGPGTYEQYF. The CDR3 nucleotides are TGTGCCAGTAGCTCCGGGCCGGGGACCTACGAGCAGTACTTC.

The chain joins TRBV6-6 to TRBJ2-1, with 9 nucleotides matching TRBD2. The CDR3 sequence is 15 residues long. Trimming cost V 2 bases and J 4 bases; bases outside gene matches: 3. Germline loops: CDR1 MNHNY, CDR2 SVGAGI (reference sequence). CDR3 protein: CASSYLAGGYNEQFF. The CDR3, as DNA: TGTGCCAGCAGTTACCTGGCGGGGGGGTACAATGAGCAGTTCTTC.

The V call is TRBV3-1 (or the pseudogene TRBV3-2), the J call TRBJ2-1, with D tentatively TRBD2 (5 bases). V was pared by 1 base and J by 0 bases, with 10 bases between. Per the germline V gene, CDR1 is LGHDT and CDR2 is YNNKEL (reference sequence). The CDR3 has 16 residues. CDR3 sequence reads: CASSQVRGYSYNEQFF. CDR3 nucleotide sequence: TGTGCCAGCAGCCAAGTCAGAGGGTACTCCTACAATGAGCAGTTCTTC.

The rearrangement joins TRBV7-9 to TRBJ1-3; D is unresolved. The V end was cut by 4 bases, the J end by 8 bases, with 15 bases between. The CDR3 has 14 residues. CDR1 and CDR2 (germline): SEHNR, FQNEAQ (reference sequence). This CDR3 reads CASSSDSAEDTIYF. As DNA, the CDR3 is TGTGCCAGCAGCTCGGACTCTGCCGAGGACACCATATATTTT.

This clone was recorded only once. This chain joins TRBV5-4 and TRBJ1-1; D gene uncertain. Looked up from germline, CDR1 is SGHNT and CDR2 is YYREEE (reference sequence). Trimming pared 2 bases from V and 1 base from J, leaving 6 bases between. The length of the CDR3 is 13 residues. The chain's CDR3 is CASSLRQNTEAFF. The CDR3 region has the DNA TGTGCCAGCAGCTTACGACAGAACACTGAAGCTTTCTTT.

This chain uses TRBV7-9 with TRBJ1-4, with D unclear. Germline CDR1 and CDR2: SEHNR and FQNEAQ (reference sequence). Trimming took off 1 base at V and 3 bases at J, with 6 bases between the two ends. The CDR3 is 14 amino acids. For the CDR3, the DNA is TGTGCCAGCAGCTTAGACGGGTCTAATGAAAAACTGTTTTTT. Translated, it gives CASSLDGSNEKLFF. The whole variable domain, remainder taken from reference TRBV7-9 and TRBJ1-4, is DTGVSQNPRHKITKRGQNVTFRCDPISEHNRLYWYRQTLGQGPEFLTYFQNEAQLEKSRLLSDRFSAERPKGSFSTLEIQRTEQGDSAMYLCASSLDGSNEKLFFGSGTQLSVL.

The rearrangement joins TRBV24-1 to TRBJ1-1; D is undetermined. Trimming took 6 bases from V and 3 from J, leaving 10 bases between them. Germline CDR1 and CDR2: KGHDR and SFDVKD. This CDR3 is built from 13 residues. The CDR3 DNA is TGTGCCACCAGTCGGTCCGGGGACACTGAAGCTTTCTTT. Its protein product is CATSRSGDTEAFF.

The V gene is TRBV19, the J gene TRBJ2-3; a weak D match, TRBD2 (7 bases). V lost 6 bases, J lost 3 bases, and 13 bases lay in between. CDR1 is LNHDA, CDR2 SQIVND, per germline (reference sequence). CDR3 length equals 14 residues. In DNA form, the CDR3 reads TGTGCCAGTAGCCCTCGGGGGGCAACAGATACGCAGTATTTT. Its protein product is CASSPRGATDTQYF.

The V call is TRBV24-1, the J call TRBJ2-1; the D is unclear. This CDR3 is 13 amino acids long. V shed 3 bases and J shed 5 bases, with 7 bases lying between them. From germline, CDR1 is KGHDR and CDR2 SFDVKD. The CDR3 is CATSDPTDNEQFF. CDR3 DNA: TGTGCCACCAGTGATCCTACAGACAATGAGCAGTTCTTC.

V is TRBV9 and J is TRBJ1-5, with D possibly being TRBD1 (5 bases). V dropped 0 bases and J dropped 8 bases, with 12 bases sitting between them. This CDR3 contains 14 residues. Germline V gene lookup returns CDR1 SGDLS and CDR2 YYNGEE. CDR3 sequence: CASSVGGSGEPQHF. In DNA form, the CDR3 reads TGTGCCAGCAGCGTAGGGGGGTCAGGAGAGCCCCAGCATTTT.

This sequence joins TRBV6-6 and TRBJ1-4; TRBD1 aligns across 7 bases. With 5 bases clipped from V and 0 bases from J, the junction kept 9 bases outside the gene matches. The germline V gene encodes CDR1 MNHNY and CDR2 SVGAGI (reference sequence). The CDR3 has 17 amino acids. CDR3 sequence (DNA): TGTGCCAGCAGTCGCACAGGGGACCATACAACTAATGAAAAACTGTTTTTT. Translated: CASSRTGDHTTNEKLFF.

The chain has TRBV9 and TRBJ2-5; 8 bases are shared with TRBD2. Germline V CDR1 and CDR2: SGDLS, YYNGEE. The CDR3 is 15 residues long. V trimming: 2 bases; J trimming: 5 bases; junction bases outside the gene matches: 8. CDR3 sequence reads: CASSVIGASGETQYF. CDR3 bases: TGTGCCAGCAGCGTTATCGGGGCTAGCGGGGAGACCCAGTACTTC.

This CDR3 reads CASTPKSYTEAFF. CDR3 sequence (DNA): TGTGCCAGCACCCCAAAAAGTTACACTGAAGCTTTCTTT. V and J are TRBV6-5 and TRBJ1-1; no firm D call. Germline CDR1 and CDR2: MNHEY and SVGAGI. Trimming cost V 7 bases and J 3 bases, with 12 bases left between them. The CDR3 length is 13 residues.

The CDR3 bases are TGTGCCAGCAGCGACGGGACAGGAGGAAACACCATATATTTT. Translated: CASSDGTGGNTIYF. The V gene is TRBV5-4, the J gene TRBJ1-3, with 8 nucleotides matching TRBD1. With V trimmed by 4 bases and J by 4 bases, 4 bases remained unmatched. CDR1 and CDR2 from the germline V gene are SGHNT and YYREEE (reference sequence). The CDR3 is made up of 14 amino acids.

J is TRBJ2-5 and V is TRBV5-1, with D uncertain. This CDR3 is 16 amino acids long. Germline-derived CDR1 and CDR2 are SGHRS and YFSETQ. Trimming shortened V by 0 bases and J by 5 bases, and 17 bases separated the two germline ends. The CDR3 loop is CASSLGSSYRVETQYF. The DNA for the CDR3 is TGCGCCAGCAGCTTGGGATCCAGCTATCGTGTGGAGACCCAGTACTTC.

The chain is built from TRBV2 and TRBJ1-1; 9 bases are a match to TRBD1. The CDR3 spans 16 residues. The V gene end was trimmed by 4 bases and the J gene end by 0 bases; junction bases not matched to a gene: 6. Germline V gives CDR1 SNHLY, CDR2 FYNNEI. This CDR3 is CASSVTGGLMNTEAFF. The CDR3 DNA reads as TGTGCCAGCAGTGTTACAGGGGGCTTGATGAACACTGAAGCTTTCTTT. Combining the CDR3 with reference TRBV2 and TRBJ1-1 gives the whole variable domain EPEVTQTPSHQVTQMGQEVILRCVPISNHLYFYWYRQILGQKVEFLVSFYNNEISEKSEIFDDQFSVERPDGSNFTLKIRSTKLEDSAMYFCASSVTGGLMNTEAFFGQGTRLTVV.

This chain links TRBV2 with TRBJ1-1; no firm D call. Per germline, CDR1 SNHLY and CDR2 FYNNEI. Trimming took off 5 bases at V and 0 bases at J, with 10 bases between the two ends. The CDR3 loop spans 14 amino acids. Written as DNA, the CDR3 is TGTGCCAGCAGTAGGACTGTAATGAACACTGAAGCTTTCTTT. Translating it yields CASSRTVMNTEAFF.